This paragraph reports one TCR beta chain. Its antigen is unknown. The sample belongs to a study of shared clonotypes between healthy human individuals. About the study: Donor composition was a couple of women and three men, aged 18 to 49.

This CDR3 contains 14 residues. Trimming left V 3 bases short and J 1 base short, with 10 bases between. Per the germline V gene, CDR1 is LNHDA and CDR2 is SQIVND (reference sequence). DNA at 200 ng, about 30,000 T cell genomes, went into sorted-subset replicate PCRs. TCRdb keeps only in-frame clones here, not all; method: immunoSEQ multiplex PCR. The data show over a million clones, 98% seen once. Study-wide results and caveats: Against clonotypes common to all four donors, non-shared ones had lower generation probabilities. Sampling covered blood only; tissue repertoires likely differ.

Sequences were obtained from naive CD4+ T cells sorted from blood. Subset reported: CD45RA+ positively selected. This clonotype originated in a man aged 25-45 years in good health. This chain joins TRBV19 and TRBJ2-7, with D tentatively TRBD2 (5 bases). DNA for the CDR3: TGTGCCAGTAGTATTTTACCGGGATCCTACGAGCAGTACTTC. As protein: CASSILPGSYEQYF.